These 5 T cell receptor beta chains share one sample of origin, sequenced in a study of T cells in tuberculosis. Method: immunoSEQ multiplex PCR; TCRdb's copy keeps in-frame clones and lacks some. The sample comprises around 30,000 clones, approximately 93% of which are singletons, and roughly 5% rests with the top ten. The sequencing input was PBMCs. The receptors were gathered from a donor aged 10-30 years with latent tuberculosis or without tuberculosis infection.

The chain uses TRBV2 and TRBJ2-1; perhaps TRBD2 as D (6 bases). CDR3 length: 13 residues. Looked up from germline, CDR1 is SNHLY and CDR2 is FYNNEI. V lost 7 bases and J lost 3, with 10 bases in between. This CDR3 reads CASIPAGYNEQFF. In nucleotides, the CDR3 is TGTGCCAGCATTCCAGCGGGCTACAATGAGCAGTTCTTC.

The chain uses TRBV5-1 and TRBJ2-7; no reliable D call. The CDR3 length is 12 residues. The germline CDR1 and CDR2 sequences are SGHRS and YFSETQ. Trimming removed 1 base from V and 4 bases from J, with 6 bases in between. The CDR3 protein is CASSLSGYEQYF. CDR3 DNA: TGCGCCAGCAGCTTGTCCGGTTACGAGCAGTACTTC.

The chain combines TRBV19 with TRBJ2-6; D is undetermined. The CDR3 consists of 18 residues. The germline V and J ends were trimmed by 2 bases and 0 bases, with 14 bases remaining between them. Germline V gene data show CDR1 as LNHDA and CDR2 as SQIVND (reference sequence). The CDR3: CASSINSLPFSGANVLTF. In DNA, the CDR3 is TGTGCCAGTAGTATAAACAGCCTACCGTTCTCTGGGGCCAACGTCCTGACTTTC.

As DNA, the CDR3 is TGTGCCTGGAGTGTACGAGATGATCAGCCCCAGCATTTT. Translation: CAWSVRDDQPQHF. This chain uses TRBV30 with TRBJ1-5; D remains unclear. V lost 0 bases, J lost 5 bases, and 8 bases lay in between. The V gene's germline CDR1 is GTSNPN and CDR2 SVGIG (reference sequence). This CDR3 has 13 residues.

The rearrangement joins TRBV6-5 to TRBJ1-2; tentatively, D is TRBD1 (5 bases). The V end was cut by 0 bases, the J end by 6 bases, with 11 bases between. The CDR3 is 14 amino acids. Per the germline V gene, CDR1 is MNHEY and CDR2 is SVGAGI. The CDR3 here is CASSYSLSGDGYTF. The CDR3 DNA follows: TGTGCCAGCAGTTACTCGCTTTCGGGGGATGGCTACACCTTC.